Listed below are T cell receptor beta chains from one sample, sequenced in a study of CD4 T cells in relation to SARS-CoV-2 and coronaviruses. Their target antigens are unknown. The protocol was immunoSEQ multiplex PCR, while the TCRdb copy is restricted to in-frame clones and leaves out a portion. Altogether 20,000 to 25,000 clones are present, approximately 82% being singletons, with the ten largest covering about 18%. Sequencing was done on a sample of CD4+ T cells from PBMCs, cultured in vitro. The receptors stem from a human donor in good health. Each CDR3 is given with its conserved first and last residue. The order of the fields is J gene, clone size, V gene, D gene, CDR3 protein, CDR3 DNA. A D gene is named only where the DNA matches it firmly. Size is stated for part of the rows, as once, few or many counts, or as a class when the clone is expanded.

J: TRBJ1-4
size: .
V: TRBV11-2
D: .
CDR3: CASSPRQVPLFF
DNA: TGTGCCAGCAGCCCCCGACAGGTCCCTTTGTTTTTT

J: TRBJ2-3
size: once
V: TRBV11-3
D: TRBD2
CDR3: CASSSPSGTSTDTQYF
DNA: TGTGCCAGCAGCTCCCCGAGCGGGACTAGCACAGATACGCAGTATTTT

J: TRBJ2-3
size: .
V: TRBV2
D: .
CDR3: CASRTPTDTQYF
DNA: TGTGCCAGCAGAACACCCACAGATACGCAGTATTTT

J: TRBJ2-5
size: .
V: TRBV5-1
D: .
CDR3: CASSLTSFETQYF
DNA: TGCGCCAGCAGCTTGACAAGCTTTGAGACCCAGTACTTC

J: TRBJ2-2
size: few
V: TRBV7-9
D: .
CDR3: CASSFWGAVNTGELFF
DNA: TGTGCCAGTTCATTTTGGGGAGCCGTAAACACCGGGGAGCTGTTTTTT

J: TRBJ2-7
size: .
V: TRBV11-2
D: TRBD2
CDR3: CASSLERTTGGAYEQYF
DNA: TGTGCCAGCAGCTTAGAGAGAACAACGGGAGGAGCCTACGAGCAGTACTTC

J: TRBJ2-7
size: .
V: TRBV7-9
D: .
CDR3: CASSLDGPSEQYF
DNA: TGTGCCAGCAGCTTAGACGGCCCTTCGGAGCAGTACTTC

J: TRBJ1-1
size: .
V: TRBV2
D: .
CDR3: CASNRDGGTEAFF
DNA: TGTGCCAGCAACAGGGATGGAGGCACTGAAGCTTTCTTT

J: TRBJ1-5
size: .
V: TRBV10-3
D: .
CDR3: CATRTEASNQPQHF
DNA: TGTGCCACCCGGACAGAAGCTAGCAATCAGCCCCAGCATTTT

J: TRBJ2-4
size: .
V: TRBV18
D: .
CDR3: CASSPQVIEAKNIQYF
DNA: TGTGCCAGCTCACCACAGGTAATAGAAGCCAAAAACATTCAGTACTTC

J: TRBJ2-7
size: .
V: TRBV4-2
D: .
CDR3: CASSQARGGNYEQYF
DNA: TGTGCCAGCAGCCAAGCGAGAGGGGGGAACTACGAGCAGTACTTC

J: TRBJ2-5
size: .
V: TRBV24-1
D: .
CDR3: CATSDFGTGNQETQYF
DNA: TGTGCCACCAGTGATTTCGGCACCGGGAATCAAGAGACCCAGTACTTC

J: TRBJ1-6
size: few
V: TRBV10-3
D: .
CDR3: CAINKDRDNSPLHF
DNA: TGTGCCATCAACAAAGACAGAGATAATTCACCCCTCCACTTT

J: TRBJ2-7
size: .
V: TRBV27
D: TRBD1
CDR3: CASSRTGVSYEQYF
DNA: TGTGCCAGCAGTAGAACAGGGGTTAGCTACGAGCAGTACTTC

J: TRBJ1-5
size: .
V: TRBV6-5
D: TRBD1
CDR3: CASRKTGIHQPQHF
DNA: TGTGCCAGCAGGAAGACAGGGATCCATCAGCCCCAGCATTTT

J: TRBJ2-7
size: .
V: TRBV7-2
D: .
CDR3: CASSLNSYEQYF
DNA: TGTGCCAGCAGCTTGAACTCCTACGAGCAGTACTTC

J: TRBJ2-1
size: .
V: TRBV9
D: .
CDR3: CASSAGPQADFNEQFF
DNA: TGTGCCAGCAGCGCCGGACCTCAGGCTGACTTCAATGAGCAGTTCTTC

J: TRBJ2-1
size: .
V: TRBV18
D: .
CDR3: CASSLQPRYNEQFF
DNA: TGTGCCAGCTCACTACAACCCAGATACAATGAGCAGTTCTTC

J: TRBJ2-1
size: .
V: TRBV7-2
D: TRBD2
CDR3: CASSSTSGQYNEQFF
DNA: TGTGCCAGCAGCTCCACTAGCGGCCAATACAATGAGCAGTTCTTC

J: TRBJ2-2
size: few
V: TRBV27
D: .
CDR3: CASVPGPGSAGELFF
DNA: TGTGCCAGCGTCCCGGGTCCGGGGAGCGCCGGGGAGCTGTTTTTT

J: TRBJ2-1
size: .
V: TRBV30
D: TRBD2
CDR3: CAWKARGLAESYNEQFF
DNA: TGTGCCTGGAAGGCCAGGGGACTAGCGGAGTCCTACAATGAGCAGTTCTTC

J: TRBJ2-5
size: .
V: TRBV10-3
D: .
CDR3: CAISSQGAQETQYF
DNA: TGTGCCATCAGTTCGCAGGGAGCCCAAGAGACCCAGTACTTC

J: TRBJ2-7
size: .
V: TRBV2
D: .
CDR3: CASSVQGKSYEQYF
DNA: TGTGCCAGCAGTGTACAGGGAAAGTCTTACGAGCAGTACTTC

J: TRBJ1-2
size: .
V: TRBV7-8
D: .
CDR3: CASSWDVGAAYGYTF
DNA: TGTGCCAGCAGCTGGGATGTGGGGGCGGCCTATGGCTACACCTTC

J: TRBJ2-3
size: .
V: TRBV5-1
D: .
CDR3: CASSLNGRSSTDTQYF
DNA: TGCGCCAGCAGCTTGAATGGACGTTCAAGCACAGATACGCAGTATTTT

J: TRBJ2-5
size: once
V: TRBV24-1
D: .
CDR3: CATSESGQMTQYF
DNA: TGTGCCACCAGTGAGTCGGGGCAGATGACCCAGTACTTC

J: TRBJ2-7
size: .
V: TRBV6-5
D: .
CDR3: CASSYERGTYEQYF
DNA: TGTGCCAGCAGTTACGAACGTGGGACCTACGAGCAGTACTTC

J: TRBJ1-2
size: .
V: TRBV2
D: .
CDR3: CASSGGRSFGGYTF
DNA: TGTGCCAGCAGTGGGGGCAGATCCTTTGGGGGCTACACCTTC

J: TRBJ2-7
size: once
V: TRBV18
D: .
CDR3: CASSSTPHYEQYF
DNA: TGTGCCAGCTCTTCCACCCCCCACTACGAGCAGTACTTC

J: TRBJ2-1
size: .
V: TRBV7-3
D: TRBD2
CDR3: CASSPAAGGLEQFF
DNA: TGTGCCAGCAGCCCTGCCGCCGGGGGACTAGAGCAGTTCTTC

J: TRBJ1-4
size: .
V: TRBV27
D: .
CDR3: CASSAGNSNEKLFF
DNA: TGTGCCAGCAGTGCTGGGAACTCTAATGAAAAACTGTTTTTT

J: TRBJ1-2
size: .
V: TRBV5-4
D: TRBD1
CDR3: CASSRPGQGAGGYTF
DNA: TGTGCCAGCAGCCGACCGGGACAGGGGGCCGGTGGCTACACCTTC

J: TRBJ2-3
size: .
V: TRBV27
D: .
CDR3: CASSRLDRTDTQYF
DNA: TGTGCCAGCAGTAGGCTAGACCGCACAGATACGCAGTATTTT

J: TRBJ2-6
size: .
V: TRBV25-1
D: .
CDR3: CASSEGGSGGSGANVLTF
DNA: TGTGCCAGCAGTGAAGGCGGCTCAGGGGGGTCTGGGGCCAACGTCCTGACTTTC

J: TRBJ2-6
size: .
V: TRBV5-4
D: TRBD1
CDR3: CASSLRGREMGGANVLTF
DNA: TGTGCCAGCAGCTTGAGGGGGCGCGAGATGGGAGGGGCCAACGTCCTGACTTTC

J: TRBJ1-2
size: .
V: TRBV30
D: .
CDR3: CAWHRTRSRAGYTF
DNA: TGTGCCTGGCACCGGACCCGTTCCCGGGCGGGCTACACCTTC

J: TRBJ2-3
size: .
V: TRBV9
D: .
CDR3: CASSVGGSPSTDTQYF
DNA: TGTGCCAGCAGCGTTGGGGGATCTCCTAGCACAGATACGCAGTATTTT

J: TRBJ2-7
size: .
V: TRBV3-1/TRBV3-2
D: TRBD2
CDR3: CASSPTSFTYEQYF
DNA: TGTGCCAGCAGCCCGACTAGCTTCACCTACGAGCAGTACTTC

J: TRBJ2-1
size: .
V: TRBV15
D: TRBD2
CDR3: CATSGTSGKTIEQFF
DNA: TGTGCCACCAGCGGGACTAGCGGGAAGACAATTGAGCAGTTCTTC

J: TRBJ2-2
size: .
V: TRBV19
D: .
CDR3: CASIRGVGELFF
DNA: TGTGCCAGTATAAGGGGGGTCGGGGAGCTGTTTTTT

J: TRBJ2-1
size: few
V: TRBV28
D: .
CDR3: CASSFGLRGNEQFF
DNA: TGTGCCAGCAGTTTTGGCCTCCGGGGAAATGAGCAGTTCTTC

J: TRBJ1-6
size: once
V: TRBV4-1
D: .
CDR3: CASSQEGARNSPLHF
DNA: TGCGCCAGCAGCCAAGAAGGGGCCCGGAATTCACCCCTCCACTTT

J: TRBJ2-1
size: medium-sized
V: TRBV3-1/TRBV3-2
D: .
CDR3: CASRGLSYNEQFF
DNA: TGTGCCAGCAGAGGACTCTCCTACAATGAGCAGTTCTTC

J: TRBJ2-5
size: few
V: TRBV13
D: .
CDR3: CASRHAPTGLETQYF
DNA: TGTGCCAGCAGGCACGCTCCAACAGGGTTGGAGACCCAGTACTTC

J: TRBJ2-7
size: .
V: TRBV28
D: .
CDR3: CASSLLTPLSREQYF
DNA: TGTGCCAGCAGTTTATTGACTCCTTTGTCTCGCGAGCAGTACTTC

J: TRBJ1-4
size: .
V: TRBV7-9
D: .
CDR3: CASSLGTSNEKLFF
DNA: TGTGCCAGCAGCTTAGGGACAAGTAATGAAAAACTGTTTTTT

J: TRBJ2-7
size: .
V: TRBV18
D: .
CDR3: CASSPGQKEYEQYF
DNA: TGTGCCAGCTCACCTGGACAGAAAGAGTACGAGCAGTACTTC

J: TRBJ2-5
size: .
V: TRBV7-9
D: TRBD2
CDR3: CASSLGTGGYQETQYF
DNA: TGTGCCAGCAGCTTAGGGACGGGAGGGTACCAAGAGACCCAGTACTTC

J: TRBJ2-1
size: .
V: TRBV5-1
D: .
CDR3: CASSLVGLGVDEQFF
DNA: TGCGCCAGCAGCTTGGTTGGCCTGGGAGTGGATGAGCAGTTCTTC

J: TRBJ2-7
size: .
V: TRBV28
D: TRBD1
CDR3: CASSRRQGRYEQYF
DNA: TGTGCCAGCAGTAGGCGACAGGGCAGATACGAGCAGTACTTC

J: TRBJ1-6
size: .
V: TRBV5-1
D: .
CDR3: CASSLGREDSPLHF
DNA: TGCGCCAGCAGCTTGGGACGGGAGGATTCACCCCTCCACTTT

J: TRBJ1-1
size: .
V: TRBV5-1
D: .
CDR3: CASSQGTNTEAFF
DNA: TGCGCCAGCAGCCAGGGTACGAACACTGAAGCTTTCTTT

J: TRBJ2-5
size: .
V: TRBV7-3
D: .
CDR3: CASSLTREETQYF
DNA: TGTGCCAGCAGCTTAACTAGAGAAGAGACCCAGTACTTC

J: TRBJ2-7
size: few
V: TRBV11-2
D: .
CDR3: CASSKADILRYEQYF
DNA: TGTGCCAGCAGCAAGGCCGACATCCTACGCTACGAGCAGTACTTC

J: TRBJ2-7
size: .
V: TRBV30
D: TRBD1
CDR3: CAWSVDRDSYEQYF
DNA: TGTGCCTGGAGTGTCGACAGGGACTCCTACGAGCAGTACTTC

J: TRBJ1-5
size: .
V: TRBV5-6
D: .
CDR3: CASSAGLYSNQPQHF
DNA: TGTGCCAGCAGTGCAGGGCTGTATAGCAATCAGCCCCAGCATTTT

J: TRBJ1-5
size: few
V: TRBV10-1
D: .
CDR3: CASSESMGQPQHF
DNA: TGCGCCAGCAGTGAGTCGATGGGTCAGCCCCAGCATTTT

J: TRBJ2-1
size: .
V: TRBV19
D: TRBD2
CDR3: CASSLPGLVNNEQFF
DNA: TGTGCCAGTAGTCTTCCCGGACTAGTGAACAATGAGCAGTTCTTC